These 2 T cell receptor beta chains were all obtained from the same sample, sequenced in a study of naive and memory T cell subsets. The beta constant-region primer was an equimolar mix of two oligonucleotides covering TRBC1 and TRBC2. Nested alpha and beta constant-region primers with the SP2 primer drove four PCR rounds on ligated cDNA. TCRdb re-analysed the UMI-ligation and nested PCR reads in MiXCR, keeping a single row per CDR3 protein. This sample yields some 17,000 distinct CDR3 sequences, of which around 9% are seen a single time; about 23% belongs to the top ten. Sequences were obtained from central memory CD8+ T cells from blood. All receptors come from a human donor in good health.

This clonotype was counted between two and nine times. V and J are TRBV28 and TRBJ1-6; the D is unclear. Germline V gene lookup returns CDR1 MDHEN and CDR2 SYDVKM. The germline V and J ends were trimmed by 4 bases and 3 bases, with 10 bases remaining between them. There are 15 residues in the CDR3. CDR3 coding DNA: TGTGCCAGCAGTTCGGCAGATTACTATAATTCACCCCTCCACTTT. It encodes CASSSADYYNSPLHF.

This clonotype has just a few counts. V usage is TRBV27 and J usage is TRBJ2-7; 10 bases match TRBD2. Germline CDR1 MNHEY, CDR2 SMNVEV (reference sequence). The CDR3 contains 14 residues. The junction had 6 bases not matched to a gene; V was cut back by 4 bases and J by 6 bases. The CDR3 reads CASSSGGTSVEQYF. The CDR3 DNA reads TGTGCCAGCAGTTCGGGGGGGACTAGCGTCGAGCAGTACTTC.